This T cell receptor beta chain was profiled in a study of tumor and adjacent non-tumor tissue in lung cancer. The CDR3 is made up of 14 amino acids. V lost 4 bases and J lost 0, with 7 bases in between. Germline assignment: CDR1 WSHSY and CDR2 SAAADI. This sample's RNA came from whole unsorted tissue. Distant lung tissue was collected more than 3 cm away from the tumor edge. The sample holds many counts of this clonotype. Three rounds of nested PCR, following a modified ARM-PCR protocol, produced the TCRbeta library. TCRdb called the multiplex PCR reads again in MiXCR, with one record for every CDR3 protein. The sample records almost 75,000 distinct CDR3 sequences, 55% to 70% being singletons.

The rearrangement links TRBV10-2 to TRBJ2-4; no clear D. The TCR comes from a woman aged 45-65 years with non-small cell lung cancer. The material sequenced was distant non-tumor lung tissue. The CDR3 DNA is TGCGCCAGCAGTGCGTCGGGAGCCAAAAACATTCAGTACTTC. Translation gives CASSASGAKNIQYF.